This T cell receptor beta chain was sequenced during a study of cytomegalovirus exposure and HLA in healthy donors. Study details: Sequencing of 180 million or so T cells in an earlier analysis found more than 100 million unique TCR beta sequences. Of 350 to 400 genotyped donors, more than 65% grouped in the Caucasian-associated ancestry cluster. The study, taken as a whole, reports: About 87% or about 30% of the time was how often most TCR beta V segments were productive, according to an earlier analysis.

With 1 base clipped from V and 1 base from J, the junction kept 3 bases outside the gene matches. Germline values: CDR1 MGHRA, CDR2 YSYEKL. The CDR3 contains 16 residues. This PCR relied on a set of 60 Vbeta primers and 13 Jbeta primers. Only in-frame clones appear in the TCRdb table, and some are missing; sequencing was by immunoSEQ multiplex PCR. Here the sample spans 99,000 or so clones, about 81% being singletons. This clone was found a few times. Its cognate antigen is unknown. The sequence came from a man aged 25-40 years in good health and CMV-seronegative. Sequenced input: PBMCs. The V call is TRBV4-1, the J call TRBJ2-7; TRBD2 matches 11 bases. The CDR3 DNA sequence: TGCGCCAGCAGCCAAGGGACTAGCGGGTTTTCCTACGAGCAGTACTTC. Translation: CASSQGTSGFSYEQYF.